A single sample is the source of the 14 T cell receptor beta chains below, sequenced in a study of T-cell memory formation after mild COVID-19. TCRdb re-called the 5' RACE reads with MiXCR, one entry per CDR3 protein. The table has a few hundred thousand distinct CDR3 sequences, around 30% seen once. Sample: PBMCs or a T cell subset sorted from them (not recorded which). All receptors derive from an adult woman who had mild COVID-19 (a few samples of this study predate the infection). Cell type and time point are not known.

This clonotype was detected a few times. This CDR3 is CASRRDRQETQYF. The CDR3 coding sequence is TGTGCCAGCAGGCGGGACAGACAAGAGACCCAGTACTTC. The V gene is TRBV6-5, the J gene TRBJ2-5, with D possibly being TRBD1 (7 bases). Germline lookup yields CDR1 MNHEY and CDR2 SVGAGI. The CDR3 has 13 amino acids. Trimming stripped 6 bases from V and 2 bases from J, with 10 bases between.

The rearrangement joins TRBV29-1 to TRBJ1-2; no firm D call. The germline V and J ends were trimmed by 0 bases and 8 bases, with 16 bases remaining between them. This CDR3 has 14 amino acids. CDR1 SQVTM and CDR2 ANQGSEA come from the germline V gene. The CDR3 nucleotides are TGCAGCGTTGAAGATCGAACCTCCCTGGAAGGCTACACCTTC. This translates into CSVEDRTSLEGYTF.

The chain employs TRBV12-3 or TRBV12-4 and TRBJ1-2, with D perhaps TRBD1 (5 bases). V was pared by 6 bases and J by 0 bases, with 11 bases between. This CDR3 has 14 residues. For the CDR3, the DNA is TGTGCCAGCAGGTGGGGGGGATCTAACTATGGCTACACCTTC. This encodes CASRWGGSNYGYTF.

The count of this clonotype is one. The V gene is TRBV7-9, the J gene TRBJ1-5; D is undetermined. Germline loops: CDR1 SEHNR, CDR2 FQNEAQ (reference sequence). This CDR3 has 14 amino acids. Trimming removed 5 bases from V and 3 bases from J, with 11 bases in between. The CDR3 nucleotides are TGTGCCAGCAGCCCCGGACTCTCCAATCAGCCCCAGCATTTT. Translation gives CASSPGLSNQPQHF.

CDR3 amino acids: CASSLGHRAPNYGYTF. The CDR3, as DNA: TGCGCCAGCAGCTTGGGACACAGGGCCCCTAACTATGGCTACACCTTC. The chain employs TRBV5-1 and TRBJ1-2, with D possibly being TRBD1 (6 bases). The CDR3 sequence is 16 residues long. Germline loops: CDR1 SGHRS, CDR2 YFSETQ. The V gene lost 0 bases and the J gene lost 0 bases, with 12 bases spanning the gap.

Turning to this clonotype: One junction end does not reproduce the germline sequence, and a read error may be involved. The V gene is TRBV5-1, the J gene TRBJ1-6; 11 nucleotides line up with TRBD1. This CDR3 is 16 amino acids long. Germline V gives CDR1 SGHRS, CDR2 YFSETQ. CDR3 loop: CASSLEGQGAESHLHF. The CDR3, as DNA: TGCGCCAGCAGCTTGGAAGGACAGGGGGCCGAGTCACACCTCCACTTT.

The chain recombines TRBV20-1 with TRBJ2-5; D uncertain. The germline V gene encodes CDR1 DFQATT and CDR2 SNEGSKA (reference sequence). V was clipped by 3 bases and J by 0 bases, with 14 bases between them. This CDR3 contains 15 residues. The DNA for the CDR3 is TGCAGTGCTAGTTCAGCAAGCAACTACCAAGAGACCCAGTACTTC. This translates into CSASSASNYQETQYF.

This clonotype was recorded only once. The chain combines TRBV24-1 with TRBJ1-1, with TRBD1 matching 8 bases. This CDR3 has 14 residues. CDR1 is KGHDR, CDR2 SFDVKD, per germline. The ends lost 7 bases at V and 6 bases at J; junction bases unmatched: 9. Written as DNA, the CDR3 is TGTGCCACCAGCAGGACAGGGCCCGGGGCTGAAGCTTTCTTT. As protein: CATSRTGPGAEAFF.

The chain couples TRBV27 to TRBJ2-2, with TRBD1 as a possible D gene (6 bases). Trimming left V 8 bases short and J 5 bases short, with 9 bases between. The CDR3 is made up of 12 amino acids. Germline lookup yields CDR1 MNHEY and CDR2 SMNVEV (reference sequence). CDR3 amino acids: CASAGVTGELFF. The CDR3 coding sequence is TGTGCCAGCGCAGGGGTGACCGGGGAGCTGTTTTTT.

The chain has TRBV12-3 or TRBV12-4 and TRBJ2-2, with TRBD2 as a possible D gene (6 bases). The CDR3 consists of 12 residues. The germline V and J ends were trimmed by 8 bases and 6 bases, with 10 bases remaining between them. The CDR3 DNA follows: TGTGCCAGCCTCGGGGAGGCCGGGGAGCTGTTTTTT. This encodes CASLGEAGELFF.

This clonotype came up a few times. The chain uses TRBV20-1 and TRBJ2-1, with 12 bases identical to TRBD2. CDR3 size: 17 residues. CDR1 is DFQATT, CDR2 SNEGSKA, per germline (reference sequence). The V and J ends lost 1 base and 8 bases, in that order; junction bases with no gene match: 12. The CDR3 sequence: CSARGWVTSGGQDEQFF. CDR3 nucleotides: TGCAGTGCTAGAGGCTGGGTAACTAGCGGGGGGCAGGATGAGCAGTTCTTC.

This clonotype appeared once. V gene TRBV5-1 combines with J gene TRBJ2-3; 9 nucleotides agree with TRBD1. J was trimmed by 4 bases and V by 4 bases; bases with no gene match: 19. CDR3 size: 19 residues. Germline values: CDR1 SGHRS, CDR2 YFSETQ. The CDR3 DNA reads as TGCGCCAGCAGCAAACGACTTTCACCCGGGACAGGGTTTTCAGATACGCAGTATTTT. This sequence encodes CASSKRLSPGTGFSDTQYF.

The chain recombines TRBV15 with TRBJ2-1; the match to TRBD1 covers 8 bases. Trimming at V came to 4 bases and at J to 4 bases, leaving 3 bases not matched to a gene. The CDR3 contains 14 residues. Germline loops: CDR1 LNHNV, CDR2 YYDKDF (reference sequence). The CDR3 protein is CATSTWTGYNEQFF. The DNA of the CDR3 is TGTGCCACCAGCACCTGGACAGGGTACAATGAGCAGTTCTTC.

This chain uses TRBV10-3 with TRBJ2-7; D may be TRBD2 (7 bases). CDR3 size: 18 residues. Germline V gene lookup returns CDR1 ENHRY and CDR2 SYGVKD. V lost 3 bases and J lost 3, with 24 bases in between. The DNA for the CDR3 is TGTGCCATCAGTGACGTGGTCAGGGGAGGTCTAGCGGACTACGAGCAGTACTTC. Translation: CAISDVVRGGLADYEQYF.